This T cell receptor (beta chain) was identified in a study of OX40 agonist ivuxolimab in advanced cancers. There are 10 residues in the CDR3. The V gene lost 8 bases and the J gene lost 4 bases, with 5 bases spanning the gap. CDR1 is ENHRY, CDR2 SYGVKD, per germline. Generated by immunoSEQ multiplex PCR, the TCRdb table keeps only in-frame clones and is missing some. Among roughly 11,000 clones listed, 75% to 90% were seen once. This clone was recorded only once. Blood sampling took place at baseline, cycle 4 day 1, and cycle 7 day 1. Sequenced here: CD4+ or CD8+ T cells sorted from blood, sampled in a trial of the OX40 agonist ivuxolimab. The V gene is TRBV10-3, the J gene TRBJ1-1; possibly TRBD1 for D (5 bases). This receptor was identified in an adult with an advanced solid tumor such as melanoma, head and neck, liver or kidney cancer. In DNA, the CDR3 is TGTGCCATCGGGGGCACTGAAGCTTTCTTT. Protein product: CAIGGTEAFF.